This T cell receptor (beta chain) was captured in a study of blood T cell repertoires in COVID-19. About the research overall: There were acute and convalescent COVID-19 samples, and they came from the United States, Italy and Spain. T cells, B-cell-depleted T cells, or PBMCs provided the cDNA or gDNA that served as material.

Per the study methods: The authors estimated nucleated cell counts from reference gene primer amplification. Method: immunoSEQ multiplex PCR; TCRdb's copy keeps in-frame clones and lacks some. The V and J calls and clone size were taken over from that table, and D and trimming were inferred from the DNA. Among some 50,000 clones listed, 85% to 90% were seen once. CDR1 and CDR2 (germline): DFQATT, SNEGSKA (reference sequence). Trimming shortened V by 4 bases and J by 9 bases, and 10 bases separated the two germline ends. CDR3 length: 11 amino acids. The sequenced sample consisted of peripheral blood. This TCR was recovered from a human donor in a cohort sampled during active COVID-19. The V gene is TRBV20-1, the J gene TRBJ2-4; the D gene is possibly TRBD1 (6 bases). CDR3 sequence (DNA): TGCAGTGCTATACAGGGACGCATTCAGTACTTC. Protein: CSAIQGRIQYF.